A single sample is the source of the 14 T cell receptor beta chains below, sequenced in a study of cytomegalovirus exposure and HLA in healthy donors. Vbeta (60) and Jbeta (13) primers were used in the PCR. Libraries were prepared by immunoSEQ multiplex PCR; TCRdb keeps only in-frame clonotypes and omits some of them. Counted here are about 89,000 clones, 64% occurring once; the ten biggest clones make up about 2.3%. The sample consisted of PBMCs. The receptor set was obtained from a human donor in good health.

The rearrangement uses TRBV27 and TRBJ1-1, with 9 bases identical to TRBD1. Losses at the gene ends were 6 bases for V and 4 bases for J; bases not matched to a gene: 6. The germline CDR1 and CDR2 sequences are MNHEY and SMNVEV (reference sequence). The CDR3 is 14 amino acids. The CDR3 nucleotides are TGTGCCAGCAGGCCGACAGGGGGGGGCACTGAAGCTTTCTTT. Translated, it gives CASRPTGGGTEAFF.

This sequence joins TRBV4-1 and TRBJ1-2, with TRBD1 identical over 10 bases. There are 15 residues in the CDR3. Germline V gene lookup returns CDR1 MGHRA and CDR2 YSYEKL. Trimming cost V 4 bases and J 2 bases; bases outside gene matches: 4. CDR3 sequence: CASSRQGAGNYGYTF. In nucleotides, the CDR3 is TGCGCCAGCAGCCGACAGGGGGCTGGCAACTATGGCTACACCTTC.

This chain joins TRBV5-4 and TRBJ2-7; D remains unclear. Trimming removed 4 bases from V and 2 bases from J, with 10 bases in between. Looked up from germline, CDR1 is SGHNT and CDR2 is YYREEE (reference sequence). The CDR3 consists of 13 residues. CDR3 in amino acids: CASSQINPYEQYF. Here the CDR3 DNA reads TGTGCCAGCAGCCAGATAAACCCCTACGAGCAGTACTTC.

This clone showed up just a few times. The chain carries TRBV5-4 and TRBJ1-3; 7 nucleotides align to TRBD1. The germline gives CDR1 SGHNT, CDR2 YYREEE (reference sequence). After removal of 1 base from V and 0 bases from J, the junction contained 4 bases not matched to a gene. CDR3 length equals 16 residues. The CDR3 reads CASSLRQGVSGNTIYF. CDR3 in DNA: TGTGCCAGCAGCTTGCGACAGGGTGTCTCTGGAAACACCATATATTTT.

This sequence joins TRBV29-1 and TRBJ2-5; 8 nucleotides align to TRBD2. Germline V gene lookup returns CDR1 SQVTM and CDR2 ANQGSEA. V trimming: 4 bases; J trimming: 9 bases; junction bases outside the gene matches: 10. CDR3 length: 13 residues. The CDR3 protein is CSVVASGQEAQYF. CDR3 coding DNA: TGCAGCGTTGTGGCTAGCGGGCAGGAGGCCCAGTACTTC.

This clone turned up a few times. The chain carries TRBV9 and TRBJ1-1, with 9 bases identical to TRBD1. Germline V gene lookup returns CDR1 SGDLS and CDR2 YYNGEE. The J segment lost 3 bases and the V segment lost 0 bases, leaving 9 bases of the junction unmatched. CDR3 size: 17 residues. DNA for the CDR3: TGTGCCAGCAGCGTAGCAATCGGGACAGGGAAGGACACTGAAGCTTTCTTT. Translated: CASSVAIGTGKDTEAFF.

This chain uses TRBV4-3 with TRBJ1-2; D is possibly TRBD1 (6 bases). Per the germline V gene, CDR1 is LGHNA and CDR2 is YSLEER. The CDR3 is 15 residues long. Deletions cut 4 bases from V and 3 bases from J, with 15 bases between. As DNA, the CDR3 is TGCGCCAGCAGCCCCTGGGCGAAGGGGGACTATGGCTACACCTTC. Its protein product is CASSPWAKGDYGYTF.

This clone was observed a few times. The chain has TRBV5-6 and TRBJ1-2; 8 bases line up with TRBD1. With 0 bases clipped from V and 3 bases from J, the junction kept 7 bases outside the gene matches. The CDR3 has 16 amino acids. Germline V lookup: CDR1 SGHDT, CDR2 YYEEEE. The CDR3 DNA reads TGTGCCAGCAGCTTGGGTTTGACAGGGGTTGACTATGGCTACACCTTC. Translated: CASSLGLTGVDYGYTF.

This clone has more than one count but fewer than ten. The chain couples TRBV4-2 to TRBJ1-3, with D possibly matching TRBD1 (6 bases). V dropped 4 bases and J dropped 2 bases, with 15 bases sitting between them. Germline V gene data show CDR1 as LGHNA and CDR2 as YNFKEQ. This CDR3 region has 16 residues. CDR3 coding DNA: TGTGCCAGCAGCCCCGGGGGGCGGCAGGCTGGAAACACCATATATTTT. This encodes CASSPGGRQAGNTIYF.

This clone occurred a few times. This rearrangement joins TRBV29-1 to TRBJ2-3; 9 bases agree with TRBD2. Per the germline V gene, CDR1 is SQVTM and CDR2 is ANQGSEA. This CDR3 comprises 14 residues. The V gene end was trimmed by 1 base and the J gene end by 1 base; junction bases not matched to a gene: 0. The CDR3 protein is CSVEGGRGTDTQYF. DNA for the CDR3: TGCAGCGTTGAAGGCGGGAGGGGCACAGATACGCAGTATTTT.

The chain joins TRBV5-4 to TRBJ2-7; D is perhaps TRBD2 (5 bases). The CDR3 is made up of 13 amino acids. The germline V and J ends were trimmed by 3 bases and 3 bases, with 10 bases remaining between them. Looked up from germline, CDR1 is SGHNT and CDR2 is YYREEE (reference sequence). CDR3 bases: TGTGCCAGCAGCTCCCCCGGGGTCTACGAGCAGTACTTC. Encoded protein: CASSSPGVYEQYF.

This clone was seen more than once but under ten times. V and J are TRBV6-6 and TRBJ1-6, with 7 nucleotides matching TRBD1. V shed 5 bases, J shed 4 bases, and the junction held 8 bases outside the gene matches. Per germline, CDR1 MNHNY and CDR2 SVGAGI (reference sequence). The CDR3 runs to 16 residues. The CDR3 coding sequence is TGTGCCAGCAGTCACGCCAGACAGGGTTATAATTCACCCCTCCACTTT. Protein sequence: CASSHARQGYNSPLHF.

The genes are TRBV6-6 and TRBJ1-6; D is uncertain. The germline CDR1 and CDR2 sequences are MNHNY and SVGAGI (reference sequence). V was clipped by 5 bases and J by 6 bases, with 17 bases between them. This CDR3 contains 16 residues. The CDR3 region is CASSPDVWGANSPLHF. The CDR3 bases are TGTGCCAGCAGTCCGGATGTATGGGGAGCTAATTCACCCCTCCACTTT.

The chain carries TRBV13 and TRBJ1-1; D is ambiguous. Germline loops: CDR1 PRHDT, CDR2 FYEKMQ (reference sequence). Trimming pared 3 bases from V and 1 base from J, leaving 6 bases between. The CDR3 covers 13 residues. DNA for the CDR3: TGTGCCAGCAGCTTCACCGGGAACACTGAAGCTTTCTTT. This gives the protein CASSFTGNTEAFF.